Listed below are T cell receptor beta chains from one sample, sequenced in a study of T cells in Graves' hyperthyroidism and ophthalmopathy. TCRdb processed the multiplex PCR reads anew with MiXCR; each CDR3 protein has one entry. The repertoire holds over 350,000 distinct CDR3 sequences, with 14% to 15% as singletons. Sequences were obtained from blood. The receptors derive from a man between 18 and 29 years old with Graves' ophthalmopathy. The CDR3 runs from the conserved cysteine through the conserved F or W. The D gene is left open where the match is weak. Clone size is shown for a subset of rows, as once, few, many or a class of expanded clone.

-,-,TRBJ1-3,TRBV7-9,TGTGCCAGCAGCTTCACCAGGGACAGAAACACCATATATTTT,CASSFTRDRNTIYF
-,-,TRBJ1-2,TRBV25-1,TGTGCCAGCAGTGAAAGCCCTTATGGCTACACCTTC,CASSESPYGYTF
-,TRBD1,TRBJ1-4,TRBV30,TGTGCCTCCAGGGGGCTTAATGAAAAACTGTTTTTT,CASRGLNEKLFF
many,-,TRBJ2-3,TRBV5-1,TGCGCCAGCAGCTTTCTAGCTTCAGTGGGCGCAGATACGCAGTATTTT,CASSFLASVGADTQYF
many,TRBD1,TRBJ2-5,TRBV3-1,TGTGCCAGCAGCCAAGGTTCAACAGGGGGGTCGGCCCAGTACTTC,CASSQGSTGGSAQYF
few,TRBD2,TRBJ2-2,TRBV5-1,TGCGCCAGCAGTTTCCAGACTAGCGGAAACACCGGGGAGCTGTTTTTT,CASSFQTSGNTGELFF
many,-,TRBJ1-2,TRBV6-1,TGTGCCAGCAGTGCTAACAGGGAAGATGGCTACACCTTC,CASSANREDGYTF
many,TRBD1,TRBJ2-3,TRBV7-3,TGTGCCAGCAGCCTCGGGACAGCCCATTCAGATACGCAGTATTTT,CASSLGTAHSDTQYF
many,TRBD1,TRBJ2-5,TRBV29-1,TGCAGCGTTGAAGTAGGACAGGGGATCGAGACCCAGTACTTC,CSVEVGQGIETQYF
many,TRBD1,TRBJ1-1,TRBV6-1,TGTGCCAGCAGTCACTGGACAGAAGTGAACAGGGGCACTGAAGCTTTCTTT,CASSHWTEVNRGTEAFF
many,-,TRBJ1-3,TRBV7-9,TGTGCCAGCAGCTTACAAGCCCCAGGGACTGCCGGAAACACCATATATTTT,CASSLQAPGTAGNTIYF
few,-,TRBJ2-1,TRBV19,TGTGCCAGTAGTATAGGGTCGGGGTTTGACTACAATGAGCAGTTCTTC,CASSIGSGFDYNEQFF
many,TRBD2,TRBJ2-7,TRBV9,TGTGCCAGCAGCGGTGGACTAGCCTACGAGCAGTACTTC,CASSGGLAYEQYF
few,TRBD2,TRBJ2-3,TRBV6-1,TGTGCCAGCAGTTACAGCGGGGAACCAGATACGCAGTATTTT,CASSYSGEPDTQYF
many,-,TRBJ2-2,TRBV5-1,TGCGCCAGCAGACTTTCGAACACCGGGGAGCTGTTTTTT,CASRLSNTGELFF
many,-,TRBJ2-3,TRBV11-2,TGTGCCAGCAGCTTAGATGGAGATGTTACAGATACGCAGTATTTT,CASSLDGDVTDTQYF
few,-,TRBJ1-2,TRBV5-4,TGTGCCAGCAGCTTGTACGGATATGGCTACACCTTC,CASSLYGYGYTF
many,TRBD1,TRBJ1-5,TRBV5-6,TGTGCCAGCAGCGGCGAACAGGGGTCAGGTGTTGACAATCAGCCCCAGCATTTT,CASSGEQGSGVDNQPQHF
-,TRBD2,TRBJ2-1,TRBV4-2,TGTGCCAGCAGCCAAGTATTAGCGGGGGGACCTAATGAGCAGTTCTTC,CASSQVLAGGPNEQFF
-,-,TRBJ1-2,TRBV20-1,TGCAGTGCAGGGGAGGGGGCTAACTATGGCTACACCTTC,CSAGEGANYGYTF
-,-,TRBJ1-1,TRBV12-3/TRBV12-4,TGTGCCAGCAGTTCACTACGGGGAGCCCGGAGGGGAGAAACTGAAGCTTTCTTT,CASSSLRGARRGETEAFF
few,-,TRBJ1-1,TRBV5-1,TGCGCCAGCACCGCAGGGAGCACTGAAGCTTTCTTT,CASTAGSTEAFF
many,TRBD2,TRBJ2-1,TRBV7-3,TGTGCCAGCAGCTCCACTAGCGGGACCTCCTACAATGAGCAGTTCTTC,CASSSTSGTSYNEQFF
few,-,TRBJ1-1,TRBV5-1,TGCGCCAGCAGCTTGGTAAATACTGAAGCTTTCTTT,CASSLVNTEAFF
-,-,TRBJ1-6,TRBV20-1,TGCAGTGCCCCGGACGGCCGGAATTCACCCCTCCACTTT,CSAPDGRNSPLHF
few,-,TRBJ1-1,TRBV7-8,TGTGCCAGCAGCTTAGGGGGGCGGGCGAACACTGAAGCTTTCTTT,CASSLGGRANTEAFF
-,-,TRBJ2-2,TRBV7-9,TGTGCCAGCAGCTCAGACGGGGGGCTTGTGGAGCTGTTTTTT,CASSSDGGLVELFF
few,-,TRBJ1-1,TRBV19,TGTGCCAGTATAAGGCGAGGGACCACCACTGAAGCTTTCTTT,CASIRRGTTTEAFF
many,-,TRBJ2-1,TRBV24-1,TGTGCCACCGGGACCGGCAGCTCCTACAATGAGCAGTTCTTC,CATGTGSSYNEQFF
-,TRBD1,TRBJ1-5,TRBV6-4,TGTGCCAGCAGACACCAACAGGGGGCTGAGCCCCAGCATTTT,CASRHQQGAEPQHF
many,-,TRBJ1-5,TRBV10-3,TGTGCCTCATGGGGTACCGATAGCAATCAGCCCCAGCATTTT,CASWGTDSNQPQHF
few,-,TRBJ1-1,TRBV5-1,TGCGCCAGCAGCCCTGGGACGGACAATGAAGCTTTCTTT,CASSPGTDNEAFF
few,-,TRBJ2-7,TRBV10-3,TGTGCCATCAGTGACCCCCCCCCTGCGGGGTACGAGCAGTACTTC,CAISDPPPAGYEQYF
many,TRBD1,TRBJ1-1,TRBV3-1,TGTGCCAGCAGCCTGACAGGGGCTTACACTGAAGCTTTCTTT,CASSLTGAYTEAFF
many,-,TRBJ1-1,TRBV27,TGTGCCAGCAGTTTATCGAGTTCCCAGGGAGGCACTGAAGCTTTCTTT,CASSLSSSQGGTEAFF
many,TRBD1,TRBJ2-1,TRBV7-9,TGTGCCAGCAGCATCACAGGGGCGAAAGGTGAGCAGTTCTTC,CASSITGAKGEQFF
many,-,TRBJ1-2,TRBV12-3/TRBV12-4,TGTGCCAGCAGCCAGGGGTTCTATGGCTACACCTTC,CASSQGFYGYTF
many,-,TRBJ1-1,TRBV11-2,TGTGCCAGCAGCGCCCGTCCGGTTGGAGGCACTGAAGCTTTCTTT,CASSARPVGGTEAFF
many,-,TRBJ1-1,TRBV27,TGCGCCAGCAGCTTGACAGTGAACACTGAAGCTTTCTTT,CASSLTVNTEAFF
-,-,TRBJ2-2,TRBV6-2/TRBV6-3,TGTGCCAGCAGCGCGGTCGCAGGCCCCTTGTCCGGGGAGCTGTTTTTT,CASSAVAGPLSGELFF
-,TRBD1,TRBJ2-7,TRBV12-3/TRBV12-4,TGTGCCAGCAGTACCTACGGGACAGGGCCCTACGAGCAGTACTTC,CASSTYGTGPYEQYF
many,-,TRBJ1-5,TRBV7-2,TGTGCCAGCAGCCGATTCGGGGGGAGCAATCAGCCCCAGCATTTT,CASSRFGGSNQPQHF
few,-,TRBJ1-6,TRBV19,TGTGCCAGTATAGACGCACATAATTCACCCCTCCACTTT,CASIDAHNSPLHF
-,-,TRBJ2-5,TRBV7-9,TGTGCCAGCAGCTTAAGAGAGGGTAGGGCAGAGACCCAGTACTTC,CASSLREGRAETQYF
many,-,TRBJ1-1,TRBV2,TGTGCCAGCAGCGTACTTCAGGGTCAGACTGAAGCTTTCTTT,CASSVLQGQTEAFF
-,-,TRBJ1-1,TRBV5-1,TGCGCCAGCGGTCGGTTAGGTAGGGGATCGGCTGAAGCTTTCTTT,CASGRLGRGSAEAFF
many,TRBD2,TRBJ2-1,TRBV7-9,TGTGCCAGCAGCTTAACCCTAGCGGGAGTACTTGAGCAGTTCTTC,CASSLTLAGVLEQFF
many,TRBD1,TRBJ1-1,TRBV5-1,TGCGCCAGCAGCTTGGCCGTGACAGGGGACACTGAAGCTTTCTTT,CASSLAVTGDTEAFF
-,-,TRBJ1-2,TRBV24-1,TGTGCCACCAGTGATTCCCGGGGCGGGGATGGCTACACCTTC,CATSDSRGGDGYTF
few,TRBD1,TRBJ1-4,TRBV29-1,TGCAGCGTGACAGGGGGGAATGAAAAACTGTTTTTT,CSVTGGNEKLFF
few,-,TRBJ2-1,TRBV9,TGTGCCAGCAGCAAAGATGGAGGTTCCAATGAGCAGTTCTTC,CASSKDGGSNEQFF
many,TRBD1,TRBJ1-5,TRBV2,TGTGCCAGCACCCGGGACAGAAATAGCAATCAGCCCCAGCATTTT,CASTRDRNSNQPQHF
many,TRBD2,TRBJ2-5,TRBV6-5,TGTGCCAGCAGTTACGGGGTAGCGGGAGGTAAAGAGACCCAGTACTTC,CASSYGVAGGKETQYF
few,TRBD1,TRBJ1-6,TRBV20-1,TGCAGTGCTAGAAACCCGACAGGGAGTAATTCACCCCTCCACTTT,CSARNPTGSNSPLHF
many,-,TRBJ1-2,TRBV30,TGTGCCTGGAGCCTCGGGGATCGCTACACCTTC,CAWSLGDRYTF
few,-,TRBJ1-2,TRBV20-1,TGCAGTGCCTCAGGACAGACCTACTATGGCTACACCTTC,CSASGQTYYGYTF
many,-,TRBJ2-2,TRBV5-1,TGCGCCAGCAGCCCCATTCGACTGAACACCGGGGAGCTGTTTTTT,CASSPIRLNTGELFF
-,-,TRBJ2-5,TRBV7-2,TGTGCCAGCAGCTTCTGGGAGACCCGGGAGACCCAGTACTTC,CASSFWETRETQYF
many,TRBD1,TRBJ2-7,TRBV6-2/TRBV6-3,TGTGCCAGCAGCCAAAGATGGACAGGAACCTACGAGCAGTACTTC,CASSQRWTGTYEQYF
many,TRBD2,TRBJ2-1,TRBV28,TGTGCCAGCAGTCTGACTAGCGGGAGGTATGAGCAGTTCTTC,CASSLTSGRYEQFF